One and the same sample provided the 22 T cell receptor beta chains below, sequenced in a study of shared clonotypes between healthy human individuals. Only CD45RO-negative cells positively selected for CCR7 counted as naive CD8 cells, so terminally differentiated effector memory CD45RA+ cells were excluded. The data were produced by immunoSEQ multiplex PCR, yet TCRdb's version contains in-frame clones alone and is incomplete. The data hold 2 million or so clones, with around 96% observed a single time. Sample: naive CD8+ T cells sorted from blood. These receptor sequences come from a man between 18 and 35 years old in good health.

The CDR3 DNA is TGTGCCAGCAGCTTAGTACGAGCGGGGGATTCCTACAATGAGCAGTTCTTC. Its protein is CASSLVRAGDSYNEQFF. V is TRBV7-6 and J is TRBJ2-1; 8 nucleotides align to TRBD2. The CDR3 spans 17 residues. Per germline, CDR1 SGHVS and CDR2 FNYEAQ. The J segment lost 1 base and the V segment lost 1 base, leaving 6 bases of the junction unmatched.

This clone appeared once. The genes are TRBV28 and TRBJ2-1; 8 bases are shared with TRBD1. The CDR3 loop spans 16 amino acids. Germline lookup yields CDR1 MDHEN and CDR2 SYDVKM. The V segment lost 4 bases and the J segment 8 bases; nucleotides outside the gene matches: 13. The CDR3 sequence: CASSSAQGAEVDEQFF. The CDR3 bases are TGTGCCAGCAGTTCAGCCCAGGGGGCTGAGGTTGATGAGCAGTTCTTC. Supplemented by reference TRBV28 and TRBJ2-1, the full variable domain reads DVKVTQSSRYLVKRTGEKVFLECVQDMDHENMFWYRQDPGLGLRLIYFSYDVKMKEKGDIPEGYSVSREKKERFSLILESASTNQTSMYLCASSSAQGAEVDEQFFGPGTRLTVL.

The V gene is TRBV27, the J gene TRBJ2-5; D perhaps matches TRBD1 (5 bases). Trimming removed 2 bases from V and 2 bases from J, with 9 bases in between. The CDR3 spans 14 residues. Germline values: CDR1 MNHEY, CDR2 SMNVEV (reference sequence). The CDR3 here is CASSLAGPQETQYF. CDR3 nucleotide sequence: TGTGCCAGCAGTTTAGCAGGGCCGCAAGAGACCCAGTACTTC.

This clone was seen more than once but under ten times. This rearrangement joins TRBV10-2 to TRBJ1-5; TRBD1 is a possible D gene (5 bases). The CDR3 covers 15 residues. In germline, CDR1 is WSHSY, CDR2 SAAADI. Trimming removed 4 bases from V and 7 bases from J, with 17 bases in between. The CDR3 here is CASSGSRDGGQPQHF. The CDR3 DNA sequence: TGCGCCAGCAGTGGTTCCAGGGACGGGGGACAGCCCCAGCATTTT.

A note on this clone: The sample holds other DNA sequences that translate to the same CDR3. J is TRBJ2-7 and V is TRBV27; D is possibly TRBD1 (6 bases). V was trimmed by 2 bases and J by 3 bases, leaving 11 bases between them. The CDR3 covers 14 residues. The V gene's germline CDR1 is MNHEY and CDR2 SMNVEV (reference sequence). CDR3 bases: TGTGCCAGCAGTTTAAAGGACAGATACTACGAGCAGTACTTC. Translation gives CASSLKDRYYEQYF.

V and J are TRBV25-1 and TRBJ2-5; D remains unclear. Per germline, CDR1 MGHDK and CDR2 SYGVNS. Trimming removed 3 bases from V and 7 bases from J, with 6 bases in between. The CDR3 extends over 11 amino acids. The CDR3, as DNA: TGTGCCAGCAGTGACATGAGGACCCAGTACTTC. Its protein is CASSDMRTQYF.

The chain employs TRBV13 and TRBJ2-3; the match to TRBD1 covers 12 bases. J was trimmed by 8 bases and V by 5 bases; bases with no gene match: 11. The CDR3 length is 16 residues. Germline values: CDR1 PRHDT, CDR2 FYEKMQ (reference sequence). The chain's CDR3 is CASSPRGQGASGTQYF. DNA for the CDR3: TGTGCCAGCAGCCCCCGGGGACAGGGGGCATCGGGTACGCAGTATTTT. Combining the CDR3 with reference TRBV13 and TRBJ2-3 gives the whole variable domain AAGVIQSPRHLIKEKRETATLKCYPIPRHDTVYWYQQGPGQDPQFLISFYEKMQSDKGSIPDRFSAQQFSDYHSELNMSSLELGDSALYFCASSPRGQGASGTQYFGPGTRLTVL.

The chain has TRBV28 and TRBJ2-2; no clear D. The germline V gene encodes CDR1 MDHEN and CDR2 SYDVKM. With 3 bases removed from V and 6 bases from J, the gap between germline ends came to 8 bases. This CDR3 is 13 amino acids long. The CDR3 region has the DNA TGTGCCAGCAGTTTTTCATACCCCGGGGAGCTGTTTTTT. Residues: CASSFSYPGELFF.

The chain has TRBV13 and TRBJ1-5; TRBD1 agrees at 10 bases. Germline CDR1 is PRHDT and CDR2 is FYEKMQ (reference sequence). The ends lost 5 bases at V and 8 bases at J; junction bases unmatched: 9. The CDR3 has 15 amino acids. This CDR3 is CASSIWGQGREPQHF. The CDR3 DNA reads as TGTGCCAGCAGCATATGGGGACAGGGGAGGGAGCCCCAGCATTTT.

This sequence joins TRBV30 and TRBJ1-1; D is unclear. Trimming pared 2 bases from V and 5 bases from J, leaving 9 bases between. Germline V gene sequence: CDR1 GTSNPN, CDR2 SVGIG (reference sequence). There are 12 residues in the CDR3. The CDR3 DNA reads TGTGCCTGGAGTATTGCGTCGACTGAAGCTTTCTTT. Translating gives CAWSIASTEAFF.

This chain connects TRBV28 to TRBJ2-3, with D possibly called TRBD1 or TRBD2 (5 bases each). The CDR3 consists of 17 residues. V lost 4 bases to trimming and J lost 1 base, with 18 bases between them. Germline V gene sequence: CDR1 MDHEN, CDR2 SYDVKM. The CDR3 protein is CASSSFRDQGGTDTQYF. The CDR3 DNA is TGTGCCAGCAGTTCGTTTCGGGACCAAGGGGGCACAGATACGCAGTATTTT.

This clone has only one observation. The CDR3 DNA sequence: TGTGCCATCAGTGACATCTGGTCAGCAGACCAAGAGACCCAGTACTTC. It encodes CAISDIWSADQETQYF. The V gene is TRBV10-3, the J gene TRBJ2-5, with D unclear. Germline lookup yields CDR1 ENHRY and CDR2 SYGVKD. Trimming removed 3 bases from V and 0 bases from J, with 14 bases in between. The CDR3 runs 16 residues.

This clone has more than one count but fewer than ten. The chain couples TRBV5-6 to TRBJ1-1; 7 nucleotides line up with TRBD1. CDR1 is SGHDT and CDR2 is YYEEEE in the germline V gene. The CDR3 has 15 amino acids. V dropped 2 bases and J dropped 5; count of bases not matched to a gene: 9. The CDR3 region has the DNA TGTGCCAGCAGCTTTGGTCAGGGGGGAGAAACTGAAGCTTTCTTT. Amino acids: CASSFGQGGETEAFF.

With regard to this clone: The same CDR3 is also encoded by other DNA sequences in this sample. This rearrangement joins TRBV7-9 to TRBJ2-3; 8 nucleotides agree with TRBD1. Trimming removed 4 bases from V and 0 bases from J; junction bases left unmatched: 3. Germline loops: CDR1 SEHNR, CDR2 FQNEAQ (reference sequence). The CDR3 loop spans 15 amino acids. The CDR3 bases are TGTGCCAGCAGCTCCGGACAGGGAAGCACAGATACGCAGTATTTT. This translates into CASSSGQGSTDTQYF.

The gene calls are TRBV6-5 and TRBJ1-1; no firm D call. V gave up 2 bases and J gave up 7 bases, with 14 bases separating them. The CDR3 loop spans 14 amino acids. CDR1 and CDR2 (germline): MNHEY, SVGAGI. CDR3 sequence: CASSYMEGRNEAFF. CDR3 sequence (DNA): TGTGCCAGCAGTTACATGGAGGGTCGGAATGAAGCTTTCTTT.

The chain employs TRBV13 and TRBJ2-2, with 9 bases lining up with TRBD1. The CDR3 runs 15 residues. Per germline, CDR1 PRHDT and CDR2 FYEKMQ (reference sequence). With 3 bases clipped from V and 6 bases from J, the junction kept 5 bases outside the gene matches. The CDR3 region is CASSFSGTGPGELFF. The CDR3 nucleotides are TGTGCCAGCAGCTTCTCCGGGACAGGGCCCGGGGAGCTGTTTTTT.

The chain carries TRBV29-1 and TRBJ2-2, with D possibly called TRBD1 or TRBD2 (6 bases each). Looked up from germline, CDR1 is SQVTM and CDR2 is ANQGSEA. V dropped 7 bases and J dropped 8 bases, with 17 bases sitting between them. The CDR3 extends over 13 amino acids. CDR3: CSAYPGGGGELFF. The CDR3 DNA is TGCAGCGCCTATCCCGGGGGCGGAGGGGAGCTGTTTTTT.

The rearrangement links TRBV27 to TRBJ2-1, with no clear D. Trimming left V 5 bases short and J 9 bases short, with 11 bases between. Germline V gives CDR1 MNHEY, CDR2 SMNVEV (reference sequence). CDR3 length: 12 residues. The DNA for the CDR3 is TGTGCCAGCAGTCGATCCGGGCTTGAGCAGTTCTTC. Its protein is CASSRSGLEQFF.

Remarks on this clone: The sample carries other DNA sequences with the same CDR3. This chain connects TRBV30 to TRBJ2-1; D is possibly TRBD2 (6 bases). Trimming pared 0 bases from V and 4 bases from J, leaving 7 bases between. The CDR3 runs 13 residues. The germline V gene has CDR1 GTSNPN and CDR2 SVGIG (reference sequence). The CDR3 DNA reads TGTGCCTGGAGTGTAGGAGGGTACAATGAGCAGTTCTTC. It encodes CAWSVGGYNEQFF. Drawing the rest from reference TRBV30 and TRBJ2-1, the complete variable domain is SQTIHQWPATLVQPVGSPLSLECTVEGTSNPNLYWYRQAAGRGLQLLFYSVGIGQISSEVPQNLSASRPQDRQFILSSKKLLLSDSGFYLCAWSVGGYNEQFFGPGTRLTVL.

This rearrangement joins TRBV12-2 to TRBJ2-7. TRBV12-2 is deemed a pseudogene. This CDR3 region has 12 residues. CDR3 sequence (DNA): TGTGCAAGTCGCTCCTTTTACCGCGAGCAGTACTTC. It is translated as CASRSFYREQYF.

As concerns this clone: The sample carries other DNA sequences with the same CDR3. The genes are TRBV4-1 and TRBJ2-7, with TRBD2 matching over 9 bases. Trimming at V came to 4 bases and at J to 1 base, leaving 2 bases not matched to a gene. The CDR3 sequence is 14 residues long. Germline CDR1 reads MGHRA; CDR2 reads YSYEKL. The CDR3 DNA follows: TGCGCCAGCAGCCTCCTAGCGGGGTCCTACGAGCAGTACTTC. This translates into CASSLLAGSYEQYF.

V usage is TRBV5-1 and J usage is TRBJ1-2; no firm D call. V lost 1 base and J lost 8, with 15 bases in between. Germline assignment: CDR1 SGHRS and CDR2 YFSETQ. The CDR3 spans 14 residues. This chain's CDR3 is CASSLTDTLVGYTF. The CDR3, as DNA: TGCGCCAGCAGCTTGACAGACACCCTAGTGGGCTACACCTTC. The entire variable domain, with the rest obtained from reference TRBV5-1 and TRBJ1-2, is as follows: KAGVTQTPRYLIKTRGQQVTLSCSPISGHRSVSWYQQTPGQGLQFLFEYFSETQRNKGNFPGRFSGRQFSNSRSEMNVSTLELGDSALYLCASSLTDTLVGYTFGSGTRLTVV.